The 10 T cell receptor beta chains presented below share a single source sample, sequenced in a study of T-cell reconstitution after alpha-beta-depleted transplantation in children. Study observations and caveats: By one year post-transplant, T-cell counts and diversity largely arose from T cells that were newly produced.

The antigens these receptors bind are not known. Unique molecular identifiers were built into the TCRbeta library. MiXCR, run by TCRdb on the PCR reads, gives a single entry per CDR3 protein. The sample consists of about 300,000 distinct CDR3 sequences, roughly 7.8% of them appearing once. The sequences come from peripheral blood, collected 360 days after TCRalphabeta/CD19-depleted stem cell transplant. These TCRs come from a female patient between 2 and 10 years old who had a stem cell transplant for Fanconi anemia, so the T cells may come from the graft donor.

This clonotype has a count of ten or more. This chain links TRBV6-1 with TRBJ1-1; tentatively, D is TRBD1 (6 bases). Germline CDR1 MNHNS, CDR2 SASEGT. The CDR3 is 15 amino acids. Trimming cost V 4 bases and J 0 bases, with 12 bases left between them. The CDR3 protein is CASSVTGLMNTEAFF. CDR3 in DNA: TGTGCCAGCAGTGTCACAGGGCTGATGAACACTGAAGCTTTCTTT.

This clonotype came up many times. The V call is TRBV6-6, the J call TRBJ1-2; D might be TRBD1 (5 bases). V dropped 6 bases and J dropped 8 bases, with 10 bases sitting between them. In germline, CDR1 is MNHNY, CDR2 SVGAGI (reference sequence). The length of the CDR3 is 11 residues. CDR3 nucleotide sequence: TGTGCCAGCAGACAGGTTCGGGGCTACACCTTC. Its translation is CASRQVRGYTF.

The chain employs TRBV19 and TRBJ2-7; D is possibly TRBD1 (5 bases). The CDR3 contains 15 residues. The V end lost 1 base, the J end lost 4 bases, and 14 bases lay between the germline ends. From germline, CDR1 is LNHDA and CDR2 SQIVND (reference sequence). CDR3 coding DNA: TGTGCCAGTAGTATAGGGGTGACCACAGGATACGAGCAGTACTTC. Its protein is CASSIGVTTGYEQYF.

There are many counts of this clonotype. This chain links TRBV20-1 with TRBJ2-1; a possible D gene is TRBD2 (6 bases). This CDR3 is built from 16 residues. CDR1 is DFQATT and CDR2 is SNEGSKA in the germline V gene (reference sequence). Deletions cut 3 bases from V and 0 bases from J, with 15 bases between. CDR3 region: CSARPVAASSYNEQFF. CDR3 DNA: TGCAGTGCTAGGCCCGTAGCGGCAAGCTCCTACAATGAGCAGTTCTTC.

This clonotype has only a few counts. The chain is built from TRBV2 and TRBJ2-6; D perhaps matches TRBD1 (5 bases). The CDR3 length is 13 residues. Germline V gives CDR1 SNHLY, CDR2 FYNNEI. CDR3 in DNA: TGTGGGGGCTCCGACTCTGGGGCCAACGTCCTGACTTTC. This translates into CGGSDSGANVLTF. The whole variable domain, remainder taken from reference TRBV2 and TRBJ2-6, is EPEVTQTPSHQVTQMGQEVILRCVPISNHLYFYWYRQILGQKVEFLVSFYNNEISEKSEIFDDQFSVERPDGSNFTLKIRSTKLEDSAMYFCGGSDSGANVLTFGAGSRLTVL.

The genes are TRBV7-9 and TRBJ2-3; TRBD2 might be the D (5 bases). Germline CDR1 and CDR2: SEHNR and FQNEAQ (reference sequence). CDR3 length equals 15 residues. V lost 3 bases and J 5 bases, leaving 15 bases between the germline ends. CDR3 DNA: TGTGCCAGCAGCTTCCACGGACTTCCCGGAGATACGCAGTATTTT. Its translation: CASSFHGLPGDTQYF.

This clonotype was seen many times. The chain recombines TRBV5-6 with TRBJ2-3; D gene unclear. Germline V gene sequence: CDR1 SGHDT, CDR2 YYEEEE. V lost 1 base, J lost 3 bases, and 9 bases lay in between. This CDR3 contains 14 residues. CDR3 in amino acids: CASSLKRVTDTQYF. The CDR3 nucleotides are TGTGCCAGCAGCTTGAAGAGAGTGACAGATACGCAGTATTTT.

This chain uses TRBV2 with TRBJ2-3, with 8 positions matching TRBD2. This CDR3 is built from 14 residues. V was clipped by 5 bases and J by 4 bases; unmatched bases: 5. The V gene's germline CDR1 is SNHLY and CDR2 FYNNEI. CDR3 nucleotides: TGTGCCAGCAGTCTCGGCGGGAGGCCAGATACGCAGTATTTT. Its protein product is CASSLGGRPDTQYF.

This clonotype has ten or more counts. The chain joins TRBV29-1 to TRBJ2-1; either TRBD1 or TRBD2 may supply D (5 bases each). The CDR3 is 14 residues long. V dropped 4 bases and J dropped 5 bases, with 15 bases sitting between them. The V gene's germline CDR1 is SQVTM and CDR2 ANQGSEA. Here the CDR3 reads CSVGDPRGHNEQFF. Written as DNA, the CDR3 is TGCAGCGTTGGGGACCCAAGGGGTCACAATGAGCAGTTCTTC.

This clonotype has a handful of counts. The CDR3: CASSLGRGAEMAFF. CDR3 coding DNA: TGCGCCAGCAGCTTGGGTCGTGGGGCAGAAATGGCTTTCTTT. V and J are TRBV5-1 and TRBJ1-1; TRBD1 is a possible D gene (5 bases). This CDR3 has 14 residues. Trimming took off 0 bases at V and 11 bases at J, with 17 bases between the two ends. The germline V gene encodes CDR1 SGHRS and CDR2 YFSETQ.